These 4 T cell receptor beta chains were all obtained from the same sample, sequenced in a study of shared clonotypes between healthy human individuals. The assay was immunoSEQ multiplex PCR, and TCRdb's table has in-frame clones only and misses some. The table lists approximately 2,000,000 clones, 80% to 95% of them singletons, with 0.37% in the top ten. Input material: naive CD4+ T cells from PBMCs. Subset indicated: CD45RA+ positively selected. The receptors were sampled from a man aged 18 to 29 in good health. Some clones in this sample may be carry-over from other donors' samples.

A few counts support this clone. The chain links TRBV29-1 to TRBJ1-2; TRBD1 matches at 8 bases. Trimming took 4 bases from V and 3 from J; bases not matched to a gene: 4. CDR1 and CDR2 from the germline V gene are SQVTM and ANQGSEA. The length of the CDR3 is 13 residues. CDR3 region: CSVGRGLDYGYTF. In DNA, the CDR3 is TGCAGCGTTGGCAGGGGGCTAGACTATGGCTACACCTTC.

In its sample, this clone was seen once. The rearrangement joins TRBV9 to TRBJ2-7; 7 nucleotides line up with TRBD1. CDR3 length equals 16 residues. J gave up 2 bases and V 3 bases, and 11 bases lay outside the gene matches. The V gene's germline CDR1 is SGDLS and CDR2 YYNGEE. The DNA of the CDR3 is TGTGCCAGCAGCGCCTCCGACAGGGAAAAACCCTACGAGCAGTACTTC. It specifies CASSASDREKPYEQYF. The full variable domain, rest sourced from reference TRBV9 and TRBJ2-7, is DSGVTQTPKHLITATGQRVTLRCSPRSGDLSVYWYQQSLDQGLQFLIQYYNGEERAKGNILERFSAQQFPDLHSELNLSSLELGDSALYFCASSASDREKPYEQYFGPGTRLTVT.

This clone was observed a handful of times. The chain is built from TRBV19 and TRBJ1-1, with D uncertain. The V and J ends lost 6 bases and 0 bases respectively, with 14 bases between them. Looked up from germline, CDR1 is LNHDA and CDR2 is SQIVND (reference sequence). The CDR3 runs to 15 residues. Here the CDR3 DNA reads TGTGCCAGTAGAAATGAGGAGGGAATGAACACTGAAGCTTTCTTT. Protein sequence: CASRNEEGMNTEAFF. Complete variable domain (other parts from reference TRBV19 and TRBJ1-1): DGGITQSPKYLFRKEGQNVTLSCEQNLNHDAMYWYRQDPGQGLRLIYYSQIVNDFQKGDIAEGYSVSREKKESFPLTVTSAQKNPTAFYLCASRNEEGMNTEAFFGQGTRLTVV.

The V and J genes are TRBV7-6 and TRBJ2-5; D not resolved. The CDR3 consists of 14 residues. CDR1 is SGHVS, CDR2 FNYEAQ, per germline. The V end was cut by 5 bases, the J end by 5 bases, with 15 bases between. CDR3 coding DNA: TGTGCCAGCAGCCGGACCTTCTTGATGGAGACCCAGTACTTC. Residues: CASSRTFLMETQYF.